Listed below are T cell receptor beta chains from one sample, sequenced in a study of cytomegalovirus exposure and HLA in healthy donors. Clones were read by immunoSEQ multiplex PCR, and TCRdb kept only the in-frame ones, dropping some. The table records some 180,000 clones, 70% to 80% of them present only once. The sample was PBMCs. Source of these receptors: a woman under 40 in good health and CMV-seropositive. The CDR3 runs from the conserved cysteine through the conserved F or W. A D gene is named only where the DNA matches it firmly. Clone size, where shown, is once, few, many, or a class for clones that have expanded.

d_gene | abundance | j_gene | v_gene | CDR3aa | CDR3nt
. | . | TRBJ1-6 | TRBV7-9 | CASGTDGRGSPLHF | TGTGCCAGCGGGACTGACGGTAGGGGTTCACCCCTCCACTTT
. | once | TRBJ2-1 | TRBV2 | CASSELSYNEQFF | TGTGCCAGCAGTGAACTGAGCTACAATGAGCAGTTCTTC
TRBD1 | . | TRBJ1-5 | TRBV7-8 | CASSLARQGANQPQHF | TGTGCCAGCAGCTTAGCCCGCCAGGGGGCGAATCAGCCCCAGCATTTT
. | once | TRBJ2-4 | TRBV6-5 | CASSYNRDIQYF | TGTGCCAGCAGTTACAACAGGGACATTCAGTACTTC
. | few | TRBJ1-1 | TRBV5-4 | CASSLPRAGVAEAFF | TGTGCCAGCAGCTTACCCAGGGCGGGAGTCGCTGAAGCTTTCTTT
TRBD1 | . | TRBJ2-1 | TRBV6-1 | CASSGQGLYNEQFF | TGTGCCAGTAGCGGACAGGGATTATACAATGAGCAGTTCTTC
. | . | TRBJ2-1 | TRBV7-2 | CASSLGKIFEQFF | TGTGCCAGCAGCCTCGGGAAAATCTTTGAGCAGTTCTTC
TRBD1 | . | TRBJ2-5 | TRBV28 | CASSGGTGVTETQYF | TGTGCCAGCAGTGGCGGTACAGGGGTTACGGAGACCCAGTACTTC
TRBD2 | once | TRBJ2-2 | TRBV4-3 | CASSPRLAGGHGELFF | TGCGCCAGCAGCCCAAGACTAGCGGGAGGGCACGGGGAGCTGTTTTTT
. | . | TRBJ1-5 | TRBV10-2 | CASRGAGWGNQPQHF | TGCGCCAGCAGGGGGGCAGGGTGGGGCAATCAGCCCCAGCATTTT
TRBD1 | . | TRBJ1-2 | TRBV19 | CASSIQGVLTGTYGYTF | TGTGCCAGTAGTATTCAGGGAGTTTTGACAGGGACATACGGCTACACCTTC
TRBD1 | . | TRBJ1-2 | TRBV13 | CASSLGQGFGYGYTF | TGTGCCAGCAGCTTAGGACAGGGGTTTGGCTATGGCTACACCTTC
TRBD1 | . | TRBJ1-1 | TRBV28 | CASSPPRRTGKDTEAFF | TGTGCCAGCAGTCCGCCCCGGAGGACAGGGAAGGACACTGAAGCTTTCTTT
. | . | TRBJ1-2 | TRBV6-5 | CASSLGQFYGYTF | TGTGCCAGCAGTTTAGGACAGTTCTATGGCTACACCTTC
TRBD2 | . | TRBJ2-1 | TRBV11-3 | CASSPRWASGPGGNEQFF | TGTGCCAGCAGCCCTAGGTGGGCTAGCGGGCCTGGAGGCAATGAGCAGTTCTTC
TRBD1 | few | TRBJ2-1 | TRBV5-4 | CASSQGTGGLFF | TGTGCCAGCAGCCAAGGGACAGGGGGCTTGTTCTTC
TRBD1 | once | TRBJ2-2 | TRBV6-6 | CASRLTGSAGELFF | TGTGCCAGCAGACTGACAGGGTCGGCCGGGGAGCTGTTTTTT
TRBD2 | . | TRBJ2-7 | TRBV29-1 | CSVEGFGASGIQYF | TGCAGCGTTGAGGGTTTCGGGGCTAGCGGGATTCAGTACTTC
. | few | TRBJ1-2 | TRBV4-3 | CASSQASHRDGYTF | TGCGCCAGCAGCCAAGCGAGTCACAGGGATGGCTACACCTTC
TRBD1 | . | TRBJ1-1 | TRBV27 | CASSLWGQGAYTEAFF | TGTGCCAGCAGTTTATGGGGACAGGGGGCCTACACTGAAGCTTTCTTT
. | . | TRBJ2-3 | TRBV7-6 | CASSRTGGTDTQYF | TGTGCCAGCAGCCGCACCGGGGGTACAGATACGCAGTATTTT
TRBD1 | . | TRBJ1-6 | TRBV5-1 | CASSLGGNDRGYSPLHF | TGCGCCAGCAGCTTGGGGGGTAACGACAGGGGCTATTCACCCCTCCACTTT
TRBD1 | . | TRBJ2-7 | TRBV5-4 | CASSLESGQAYEQYF | TGTGCCAGCAGCTTGGAGTCGGGACAGGCCTACGAGCAGTACTTC
TRBD1 | . | TRBJ1-1 | TRBV6-5 | CASSTGGFTEAFF | TGTGCCAGCAGTACAGGGGGATTCACTGAAGCTTTCTTT
. | . | TRBJ2-7 | TRBV27 | CASRDLGFGEQYF | TGTGCCAGTAGGGACTTGGGCTTTGGAGAGCAGTACTTC
TRBD1 | . | TRBJ1-2 | TRBV6-1 | CASRPPGQTSYGYTF | TGTGCCAGCAGACCCCCGGGACAGACATCCTATGGCTACACCTTC
. | . | TRBJ1-1 | TRBV5-6 | CASSLGQLGTEAFF | TGTGCCAGCAGCTTGGGACAGTTGGGCACTGAAGCTTTCTTT
. | . | TRBJ1-1 | TRBV7-2 | CASSSPIAGVVTEAFF | TGTGCCAGCAGCTCCCCGATAGCAGGGGTTGTCACTGAAGCTTTCTTT
TRBD1 | . | TRBJ2-7 | TRBV27 | CASMGQKTYEQYF | TGTGCCAGCATGGGACAGAAAACCTACGAGCAGTACTTC
TRBD1 | . | TRBJ2-7 | TRBV6-5 | CASSPGTGDSYEQYF | TGTGCCAGCAGCCCCGGGACAGGGGATTCCTACGAGCAGTACTTC
. | . | TRBJ2-5 | TRBV19 | CASSIDLRGTGTQYF | TGTGCCAGTAGTATAGATCTCCGGGGAACGGGGACCCAGTACTTC
. | . | TRBJ1-1 | TRBV13 | CASSSALGLKAFF | TGTGCCAGCAGCTCCGCCCTTGGACTTAAAGCTTTCTTT
. | . | TRBJ1-4 | TRBV6-5 | CASSYSVNSHEKLFF | TGTGCCAGCAGTTACTCGGTCAATAGCCATGAAAAACTGTTTTTT
. | . | TRBJ1-3 | TRBV6-5 | CASSSGFSGNTIYF | TGTGCCAGCAGTTCAGGGTTCTCTGGAAACACCATATATTTT
. | once | TRBJ2-2 | TRBV5-4 | CASSLAGNTGELFF | TGTGCCAGCAGCTTGGCGGGGAACACCGGGGAGCTGTTTTTT
. | . | TRBJ2-2 | TRBV21-1 | CASSLKGTKGDTGELFF | TGTGCCAGCAGCCTAAAAGGGACAAAAGGGGACACCGGGGAGCTGTTTTTT
TRBD2 | . | TRBJ2-7 | TRBV4-1 | CASSQAQSGGADEQYF | TGCGCCAGCAGCCAGGCTCAGAGCGGGGGGGCCGACGAGCAGTACTTC